What follows is one T cell receptor (beta chain) and its context. The antigen is undetermined. The data were taken from a study of cytomegalovirus exposure and HLA in healthy donors. In the study overall: A prior analysis found 117 million unique TCR beta sequences from roughly 180 million T cells. Study-level results: Prior analysis indicated that the majority of TCR beta V segments exhibited productivity approximately 87% or approximately 30% of the time.

The CDR3 covers 16 residues. The germline gives CDR1 MGHDK, CDR2 SYGVNS. J lost 4 bases, V lost 8 bases, and 10 bases had no gene match. Primers included in the PCR were 60 Vbeta and 13 Jbeta primers. Only in-frame clones appear in the TCRdb table, and some are missing; sequencing was by immunoSEQ multiplex PCR. The data hold around 140,000 clones, with over 80% observed a single time. The chain uses TRBV25-1 and TRBJ2-1; 11 nucleotides line up with TRBD2. The sample was PBMCs. This TCR derives from a man aged 35 to 55 in good health and CMV-seronegative. The CDR3 region is CASVGVAGGQYNEQFF. DNA for the CDR3: TGTGCCAGCGTGGGAGTAGCGGGGGGGCAGTACAATGAGCAGTTCTTC.